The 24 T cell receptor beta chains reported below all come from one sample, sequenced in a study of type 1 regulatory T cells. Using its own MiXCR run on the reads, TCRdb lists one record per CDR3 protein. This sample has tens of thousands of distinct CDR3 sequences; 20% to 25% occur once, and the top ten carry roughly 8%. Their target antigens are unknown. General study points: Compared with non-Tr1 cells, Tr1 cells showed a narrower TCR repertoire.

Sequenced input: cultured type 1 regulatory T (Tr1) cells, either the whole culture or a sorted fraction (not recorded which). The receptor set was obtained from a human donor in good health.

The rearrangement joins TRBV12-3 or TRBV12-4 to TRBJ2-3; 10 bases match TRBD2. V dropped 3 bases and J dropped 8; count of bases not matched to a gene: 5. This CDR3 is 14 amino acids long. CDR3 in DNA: TGTGCCAGCAGTTTGCTAGCGGGAGCCGTTACGCAGTATTTT. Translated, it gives CASSLLAGAVTQYF.

The DNA of the CDR3 is TGTGCCTGGTCAACTTGGACCATACGGAACACTGAAGCTTTCTTT. Translating it yields CAWSTWTIRNTEAFF. The chain carries TRBV30 and TRBJ1-1; D not certain. Between the trimmed V and J ends, which lost 5 bases and 1 base, there was a span of 17 bases. Germline values: CDR1 GTSNPN, CDR2 SVGIG (reference sequence). The CDR3 is made up of 15 amino acids.

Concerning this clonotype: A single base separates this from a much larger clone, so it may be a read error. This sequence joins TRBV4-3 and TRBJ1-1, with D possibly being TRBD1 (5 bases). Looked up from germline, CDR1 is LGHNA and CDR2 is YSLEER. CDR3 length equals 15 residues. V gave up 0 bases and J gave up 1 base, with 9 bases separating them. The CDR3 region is CASSQDAGANTEAFF. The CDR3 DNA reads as TGCGCCAGCAGCCAAGACGCCGGGGCGAACACTGAAGCTTTCTTT.

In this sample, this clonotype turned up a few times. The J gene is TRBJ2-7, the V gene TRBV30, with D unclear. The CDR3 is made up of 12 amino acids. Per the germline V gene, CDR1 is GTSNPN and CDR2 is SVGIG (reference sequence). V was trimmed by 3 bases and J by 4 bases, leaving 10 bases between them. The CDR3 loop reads CAWSVVGYEQYF. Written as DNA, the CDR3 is TGTGCCTGGAGCGTAGTGGGGTACGAGCAGTACTTC.

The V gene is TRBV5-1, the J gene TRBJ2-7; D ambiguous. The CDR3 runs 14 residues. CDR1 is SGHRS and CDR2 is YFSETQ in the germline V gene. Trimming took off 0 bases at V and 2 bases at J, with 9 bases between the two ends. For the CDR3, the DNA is TGCGCCAGCAGCTTGGTACAGATCCCCTACGAGCAGTACTTC. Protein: CASSLVQIPYEQYF.

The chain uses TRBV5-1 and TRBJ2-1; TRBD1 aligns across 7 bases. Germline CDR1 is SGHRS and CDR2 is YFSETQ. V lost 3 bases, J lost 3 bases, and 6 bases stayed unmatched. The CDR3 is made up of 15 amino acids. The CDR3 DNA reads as TGCGCCAGCAGCTCTCCGGGACAGATCTACAATGAGCAGTTCTTC. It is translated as CASSSPGQIYNEQFF.

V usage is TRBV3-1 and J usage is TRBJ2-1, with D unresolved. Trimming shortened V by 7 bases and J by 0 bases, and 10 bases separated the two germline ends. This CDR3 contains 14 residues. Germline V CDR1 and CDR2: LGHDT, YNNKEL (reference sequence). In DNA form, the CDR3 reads TGTGCCAGCACGGCGGAGAGCTCCTACAATGAGCAGTTCTTC. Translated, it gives CASTAESSYNEQFF.

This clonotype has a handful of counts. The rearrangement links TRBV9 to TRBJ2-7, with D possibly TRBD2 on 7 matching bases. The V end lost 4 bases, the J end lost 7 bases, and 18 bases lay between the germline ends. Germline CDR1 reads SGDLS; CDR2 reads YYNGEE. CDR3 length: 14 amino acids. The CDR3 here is CASSRGGVLREQYF. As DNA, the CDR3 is TGTGCCAGCAGCAGAGGGGGGGTTTTGAGAGAGCAGTACTTC.

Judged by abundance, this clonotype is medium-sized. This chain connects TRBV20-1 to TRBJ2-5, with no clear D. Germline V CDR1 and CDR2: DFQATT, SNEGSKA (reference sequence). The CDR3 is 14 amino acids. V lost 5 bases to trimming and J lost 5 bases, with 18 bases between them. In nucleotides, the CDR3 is TGCAGTGCTGGGGAACCCCGAATAGGGGAGACCCAGTACTTC. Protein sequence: CSAGEPRIGETQYF.

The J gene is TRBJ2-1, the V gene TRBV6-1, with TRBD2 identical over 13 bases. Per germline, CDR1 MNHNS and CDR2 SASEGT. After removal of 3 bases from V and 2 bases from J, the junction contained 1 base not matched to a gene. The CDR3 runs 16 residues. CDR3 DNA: TGTGCCAGCAGTGAGACTAGCGGGAGGACCTACAATGAGCAGTTCTTC. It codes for CASSETSGRTYNEQFF.

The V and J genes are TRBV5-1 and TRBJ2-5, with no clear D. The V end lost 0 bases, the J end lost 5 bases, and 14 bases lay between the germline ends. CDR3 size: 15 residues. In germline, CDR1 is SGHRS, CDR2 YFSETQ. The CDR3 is CASSLAAQNGETQYF. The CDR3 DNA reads TGCGCCAGCAGCTTGGCCGCACAAAATGGGGAGACCCAGTACTTC.

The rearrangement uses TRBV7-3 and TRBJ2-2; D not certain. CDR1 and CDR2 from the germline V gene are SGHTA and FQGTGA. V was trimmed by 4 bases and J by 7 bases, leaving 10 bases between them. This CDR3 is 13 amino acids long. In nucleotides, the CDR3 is TGTGCCAGCAGCTCCCCCGTGGGCGGGGAGCTGTTTTTT. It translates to CASSSPVGGELFF.

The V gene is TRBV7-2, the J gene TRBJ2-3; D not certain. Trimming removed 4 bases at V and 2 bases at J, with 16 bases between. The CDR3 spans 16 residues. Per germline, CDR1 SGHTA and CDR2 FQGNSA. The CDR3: CASSSGLSAPTDTQYF. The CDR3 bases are TGTGCCAGCAGCTCTGGTCTCTCCGCCCCCACAGATACGCAGTATTTT.

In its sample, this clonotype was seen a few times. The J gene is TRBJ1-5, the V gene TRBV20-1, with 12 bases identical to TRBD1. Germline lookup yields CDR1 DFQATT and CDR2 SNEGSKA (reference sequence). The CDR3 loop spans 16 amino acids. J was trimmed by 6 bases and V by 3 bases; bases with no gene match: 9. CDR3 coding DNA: TGCAGTGCTAGGCTATCCGGGACAGGGGGCGGTCAGCCCCAGCATTTT. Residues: CSARLSGTGGGQPQHF.

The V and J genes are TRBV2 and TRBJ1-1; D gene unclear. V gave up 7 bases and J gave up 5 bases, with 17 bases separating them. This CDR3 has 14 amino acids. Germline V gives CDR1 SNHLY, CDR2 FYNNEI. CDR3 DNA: TGTGCCAGCACCCTCCGTACTGGGGAGACTGAAGCTTTCTTT. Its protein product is CASTLRTGETEAFF.

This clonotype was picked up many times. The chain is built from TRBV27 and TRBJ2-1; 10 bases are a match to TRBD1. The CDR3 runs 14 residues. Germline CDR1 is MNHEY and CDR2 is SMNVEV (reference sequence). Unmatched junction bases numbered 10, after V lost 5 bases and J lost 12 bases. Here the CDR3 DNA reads TGTGCCAGCAGTCCGGGACAGGGGTTCAACGGGCAGTTCTTC. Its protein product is CASSPGQGFNGQFF.

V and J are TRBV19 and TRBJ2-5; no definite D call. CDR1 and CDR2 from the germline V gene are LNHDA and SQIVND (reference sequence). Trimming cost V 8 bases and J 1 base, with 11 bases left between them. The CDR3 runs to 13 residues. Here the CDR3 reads CASGQAAQETQYF. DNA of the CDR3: TGTGCCAGTGGGCAGGCGGCCCAAGAGACCCAGTACTTC. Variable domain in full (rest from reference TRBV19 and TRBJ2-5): DGGITQSPKYLFRKEGQNVTLSCEQNLNHDAMYWYRQDPGQGLRLIYYSQIVNDFQKGDIAEGYSVSREKKESFPLTVTSAQKNPTAFYLCASGQAAQETQYFGPGTRLLVL.

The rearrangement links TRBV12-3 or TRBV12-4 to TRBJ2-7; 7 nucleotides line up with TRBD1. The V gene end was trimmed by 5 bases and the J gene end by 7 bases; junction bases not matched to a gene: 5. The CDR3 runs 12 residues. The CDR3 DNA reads TGTGCCAGCAGTCCGACAGGGAATGAGCAGTACTTC. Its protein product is CASSPTGNEQYF.

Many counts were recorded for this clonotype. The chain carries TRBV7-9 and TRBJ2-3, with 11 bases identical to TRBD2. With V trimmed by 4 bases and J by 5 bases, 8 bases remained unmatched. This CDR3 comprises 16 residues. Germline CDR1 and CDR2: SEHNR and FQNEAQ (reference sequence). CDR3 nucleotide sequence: TGTGCCAGCAGCTCCGGTGCCGGACTAGCGGGAGATACGCAGTATTTT. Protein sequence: CASSSGAGLAGDTQYF.

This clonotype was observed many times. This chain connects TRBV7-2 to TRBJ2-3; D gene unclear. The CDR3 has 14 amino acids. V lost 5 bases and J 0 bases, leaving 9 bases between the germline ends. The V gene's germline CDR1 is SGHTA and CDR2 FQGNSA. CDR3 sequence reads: CASSPGPSTDTQYF. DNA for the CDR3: TGTGCCAGCAGCCCGGGTCCCAGCACAGATACGCAGTATTTT.

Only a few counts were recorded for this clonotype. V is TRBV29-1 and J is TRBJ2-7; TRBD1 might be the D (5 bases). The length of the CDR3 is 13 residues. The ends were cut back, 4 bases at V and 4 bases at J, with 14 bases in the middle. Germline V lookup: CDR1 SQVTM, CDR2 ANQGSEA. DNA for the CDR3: TGCAGCGTTGCCGACAGTGAGTTTTACGAGCAGTACTTC. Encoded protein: CSVADSEFYEQYF.

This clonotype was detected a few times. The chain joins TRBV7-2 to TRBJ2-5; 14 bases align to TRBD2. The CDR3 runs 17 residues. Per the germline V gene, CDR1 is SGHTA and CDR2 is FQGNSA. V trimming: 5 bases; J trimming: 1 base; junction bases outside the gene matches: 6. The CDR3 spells CASSLVGLAGGQETQYF. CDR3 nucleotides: TGTGCCAGCAGCCTTGTTGGACTAGCGGGAGGCCAAGAGACCCAGTACTTC.

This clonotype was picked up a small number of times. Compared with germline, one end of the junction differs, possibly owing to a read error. As DNA, the CDR3 is TGTGCCAGCAGCTTGGGTATTGGGAACACCGAAGCTTTCTTT. Protein: CASSLGIGNTEAFF. The rearrangement uses TRBV5-5 and TRBJ1-1; D remains ambiguous. The germline V gene has CDR1 SGHKS and CDR2 YYEKEE (reference sequence). There are 14 residues in the CDR3.

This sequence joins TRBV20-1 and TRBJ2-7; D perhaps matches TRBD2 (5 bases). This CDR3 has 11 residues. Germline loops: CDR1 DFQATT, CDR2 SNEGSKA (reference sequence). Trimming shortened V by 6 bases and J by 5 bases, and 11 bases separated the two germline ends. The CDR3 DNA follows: TGCAGTGCCGCCTCGAGGGACGAGCAGTACTTC. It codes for CSAASRDEQYF.